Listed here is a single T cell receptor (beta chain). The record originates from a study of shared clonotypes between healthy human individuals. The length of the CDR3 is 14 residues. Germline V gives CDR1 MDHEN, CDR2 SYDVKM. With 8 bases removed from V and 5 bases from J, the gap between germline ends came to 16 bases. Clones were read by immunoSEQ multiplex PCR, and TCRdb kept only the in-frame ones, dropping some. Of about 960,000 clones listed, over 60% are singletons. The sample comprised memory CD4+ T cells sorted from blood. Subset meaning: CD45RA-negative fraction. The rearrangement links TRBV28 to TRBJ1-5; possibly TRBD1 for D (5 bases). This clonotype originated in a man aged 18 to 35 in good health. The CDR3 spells CASRQGPGDQPQHF. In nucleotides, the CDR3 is TGTGCCAGCCGGCAGGGTCCGGGCGATCAGCCCCAGCATTTT.